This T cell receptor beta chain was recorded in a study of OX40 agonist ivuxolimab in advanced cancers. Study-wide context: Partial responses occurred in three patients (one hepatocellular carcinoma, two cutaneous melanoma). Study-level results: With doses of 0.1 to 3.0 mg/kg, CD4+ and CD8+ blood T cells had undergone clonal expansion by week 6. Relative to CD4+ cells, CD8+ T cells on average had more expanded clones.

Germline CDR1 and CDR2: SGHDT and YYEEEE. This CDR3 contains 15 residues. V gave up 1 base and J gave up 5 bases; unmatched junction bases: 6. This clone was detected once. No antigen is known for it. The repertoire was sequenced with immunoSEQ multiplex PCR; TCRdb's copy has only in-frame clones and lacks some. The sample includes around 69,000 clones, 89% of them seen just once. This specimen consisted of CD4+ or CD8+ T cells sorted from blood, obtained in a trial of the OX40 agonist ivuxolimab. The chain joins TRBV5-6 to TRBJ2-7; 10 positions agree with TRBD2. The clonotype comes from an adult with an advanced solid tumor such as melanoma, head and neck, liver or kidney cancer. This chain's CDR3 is CASSLNSGRSHEQYF. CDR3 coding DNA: TGTGCCAGCAGCTTGAATAGCGGGAGGAGCCACGAGCAGTACTTC.